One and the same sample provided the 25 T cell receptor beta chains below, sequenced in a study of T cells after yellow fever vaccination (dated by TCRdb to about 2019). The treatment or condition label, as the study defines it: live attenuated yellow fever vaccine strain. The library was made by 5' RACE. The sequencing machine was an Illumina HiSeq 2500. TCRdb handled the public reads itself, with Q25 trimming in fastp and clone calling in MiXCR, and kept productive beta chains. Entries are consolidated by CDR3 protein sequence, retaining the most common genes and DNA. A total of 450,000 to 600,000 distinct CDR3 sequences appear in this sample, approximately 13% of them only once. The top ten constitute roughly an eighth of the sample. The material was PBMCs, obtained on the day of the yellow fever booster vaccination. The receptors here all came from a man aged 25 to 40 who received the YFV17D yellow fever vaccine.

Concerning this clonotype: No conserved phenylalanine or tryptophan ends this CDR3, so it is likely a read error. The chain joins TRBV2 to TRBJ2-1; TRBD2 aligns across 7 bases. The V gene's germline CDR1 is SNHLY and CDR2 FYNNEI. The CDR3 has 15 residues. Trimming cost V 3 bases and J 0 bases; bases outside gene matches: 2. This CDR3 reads CASSDGGGSYNEQFS. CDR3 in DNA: TGTGCCAGCAGTGACGGCGGGGGCTCCTACAATGAGCAGTTCTCC.

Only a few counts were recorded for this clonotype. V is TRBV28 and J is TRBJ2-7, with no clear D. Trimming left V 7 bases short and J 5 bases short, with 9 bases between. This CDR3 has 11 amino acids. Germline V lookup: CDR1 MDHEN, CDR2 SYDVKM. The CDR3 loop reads CASIPPDEQYF. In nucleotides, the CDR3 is TGTGCCAGCATCCCCCCCGACGAGCAGTACTTC.

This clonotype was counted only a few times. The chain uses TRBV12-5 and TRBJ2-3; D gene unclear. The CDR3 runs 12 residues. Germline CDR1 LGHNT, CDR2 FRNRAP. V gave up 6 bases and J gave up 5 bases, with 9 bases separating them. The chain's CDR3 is CASGPHLDTQYF. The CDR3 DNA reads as TGTGCTAGTGGCCCTCACCTAGATACGCAGTATTTT.

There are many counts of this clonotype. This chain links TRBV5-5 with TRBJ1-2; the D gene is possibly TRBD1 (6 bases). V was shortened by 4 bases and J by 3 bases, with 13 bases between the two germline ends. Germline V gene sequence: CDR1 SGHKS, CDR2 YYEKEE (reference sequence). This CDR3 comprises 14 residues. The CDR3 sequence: CASSPVAGDYGYTF. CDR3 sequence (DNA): TGTGCCAGCAGCCCCGTGGCAGGGGACTATGGCTACACCTTC. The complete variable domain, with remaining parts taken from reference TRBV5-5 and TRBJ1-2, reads DAGVTQSPTHLIKTRGQQVTLRCSPISGHKSVSWYQQVLGQGPQFIFQYYEKEERGRGNFPDRFSARQFPNYSSELNVNALLLGDSALYLCASSPVAGDYGYTFGSGTRLTVV.

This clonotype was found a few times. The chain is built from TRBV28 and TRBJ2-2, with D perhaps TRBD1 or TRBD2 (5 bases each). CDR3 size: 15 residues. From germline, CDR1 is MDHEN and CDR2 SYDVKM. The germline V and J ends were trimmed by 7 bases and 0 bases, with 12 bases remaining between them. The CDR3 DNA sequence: TGTGCCAGCATCTGGGGACGGACGAACACCGGGGAGCTGTTTTTT. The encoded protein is CASIWGRTNTGELFF.

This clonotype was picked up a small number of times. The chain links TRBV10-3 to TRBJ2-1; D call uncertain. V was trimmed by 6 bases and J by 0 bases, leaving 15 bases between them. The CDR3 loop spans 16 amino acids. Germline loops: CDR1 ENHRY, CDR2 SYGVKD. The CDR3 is CAIRAIGLDSYNEQFF. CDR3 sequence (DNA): TGTGCCATCAGAGCGATCGGTTTGGACTCCTACAATGAGCAGTTCTTC.

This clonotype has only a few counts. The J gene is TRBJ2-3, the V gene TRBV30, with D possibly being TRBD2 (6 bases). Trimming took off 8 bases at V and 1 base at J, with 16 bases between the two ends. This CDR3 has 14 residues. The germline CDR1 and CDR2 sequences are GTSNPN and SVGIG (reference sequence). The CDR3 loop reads CARSGGSGTDTQYF. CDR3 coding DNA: TGTGCCCGCTCCGGGGGTAGCGGCACAGATACGCAGTATTTT.

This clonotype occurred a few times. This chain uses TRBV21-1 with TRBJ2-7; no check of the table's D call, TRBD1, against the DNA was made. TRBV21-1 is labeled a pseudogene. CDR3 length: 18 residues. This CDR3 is CASSKGMGQKAVGHEQYF. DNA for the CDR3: TGTGCCAGCAGCAAGGGGATGGGGCAAAAGGCCGTCGGGCACGAGCAGTACTTC.

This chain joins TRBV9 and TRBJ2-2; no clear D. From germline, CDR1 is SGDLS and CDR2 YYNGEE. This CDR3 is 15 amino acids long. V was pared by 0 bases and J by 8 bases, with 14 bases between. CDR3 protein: CASSVATSPSGELFF. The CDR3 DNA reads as TGTGCCAGCAGCGTAGCTACGTCCCCTTCAGGGGAGCTGTTTTTT.

This CDR3 reads CASSGPPGQGPEAFF. In DNA form, the CDR3 reads TGTGCCAGCAGCGGCCCACCGGGACAGGGGCCTGAAGCTTTCTTT. The chain is built from TRBV11-1 and TRBJ1-1; 10 bases match TRBD1. CDR1 and CDR2 from the germline V gene are SGHAT and FQDESV (reference sequence). J lost 6 bases, V lost 5 bases, and 9 bases had no gene match. CDR3 length: 15 residues.

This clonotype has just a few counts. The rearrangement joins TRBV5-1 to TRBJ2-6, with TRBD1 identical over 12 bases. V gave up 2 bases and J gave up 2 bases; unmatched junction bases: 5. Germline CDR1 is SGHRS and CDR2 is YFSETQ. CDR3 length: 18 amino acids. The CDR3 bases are TGCGCCAGCAGCTTTTGGGGACAGGGGGCGCCTGGGGCCAACGTCCTGACTTTC. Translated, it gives CASSFWGQGAPGANVLTF.

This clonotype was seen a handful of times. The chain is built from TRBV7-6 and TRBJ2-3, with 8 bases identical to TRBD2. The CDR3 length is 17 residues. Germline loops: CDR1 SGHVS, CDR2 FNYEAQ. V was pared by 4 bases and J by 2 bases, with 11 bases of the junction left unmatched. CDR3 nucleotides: TGTGCCAGCAGCTCCCGAAGAGCCGGGGGGGTCACAGATACGCAGTATTTT. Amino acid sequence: CASSSRRAGGVTDTQYF.

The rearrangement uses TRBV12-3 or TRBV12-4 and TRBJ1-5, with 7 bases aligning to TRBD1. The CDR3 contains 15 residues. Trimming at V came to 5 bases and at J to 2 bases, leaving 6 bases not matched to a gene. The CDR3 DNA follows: TGTGCCAGCAGTCGGACAGGATTTGGCAATCAGCCCCAGCATTTT. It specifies CASSRTGFGNQPQHF.

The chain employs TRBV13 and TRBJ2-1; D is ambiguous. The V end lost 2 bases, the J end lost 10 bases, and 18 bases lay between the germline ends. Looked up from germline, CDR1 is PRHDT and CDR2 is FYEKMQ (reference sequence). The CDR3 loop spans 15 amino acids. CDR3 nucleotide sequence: TGTGCCAGCAGCTTACAGGTTGCGTACTCCGGAGAGCAGTTCTTC. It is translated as CASSLQVAYSGEQFF.

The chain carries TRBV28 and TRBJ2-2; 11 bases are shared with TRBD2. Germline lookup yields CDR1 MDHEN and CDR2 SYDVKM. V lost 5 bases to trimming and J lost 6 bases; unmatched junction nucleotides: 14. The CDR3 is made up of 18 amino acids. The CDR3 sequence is CASSILAGGSGGPGELFF. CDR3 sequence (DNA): TGTGCCAGCAGTATCCTAGCGGGAGGCTCTGGGGGGCCCGGGGAGCTGTTTTTT.

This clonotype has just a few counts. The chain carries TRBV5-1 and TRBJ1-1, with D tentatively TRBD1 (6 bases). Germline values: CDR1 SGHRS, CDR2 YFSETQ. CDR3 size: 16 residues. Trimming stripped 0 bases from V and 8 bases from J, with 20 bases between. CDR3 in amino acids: CASSLVFRGSFSEAFF. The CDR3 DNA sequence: TGCGCCAGCAGCTTGGTTTTCAGGGGTTCTTTCTCCGAAGCTTTCTTT.

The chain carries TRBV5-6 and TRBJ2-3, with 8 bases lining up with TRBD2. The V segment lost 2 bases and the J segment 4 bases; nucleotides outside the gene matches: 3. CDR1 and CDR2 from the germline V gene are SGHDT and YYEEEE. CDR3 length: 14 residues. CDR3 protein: CASSFSGTADTQYF. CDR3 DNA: TGTGCCAGCAGCTTTAGCGGGACGGCAGATACGCAGTATTTT. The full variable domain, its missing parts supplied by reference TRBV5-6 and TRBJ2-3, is DAGVTQSPTHLIKTRGQQVTLRCSPKSGHDTVSWYQQALGQGPQFIFQYYEEEERQRGNFPDRFSGHQFPNYSSELNVNALLLGDSALYLCASSFSGTADTQYFGPGTRLTVL.

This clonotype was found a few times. The CDR3 reads CASSVRGAAGNTIYF. CDR3 in DNA: TGTGCCAGCAGCGTGAGAGGGGCGGCTGGAAACACCATATATTTT. V usage is TRBV13 and J usage is TRBJ1-3, with D possibly matching TRBD1 (5 bases). The germline V and J ends were trimmed by 5 bases and 2 bases, with 13 bases remaining between them. Germline lookup yields CDR1 PRHDT and CDR2 FYEKMQ (reference sequence). CDR3 length equals 15 residues. Supplemented by reference TRBV13 and TRBJ1-3, the full variable domain reads AAGVIQSPRHLIKEKRETATLKCYPIPRHDTVYWYQQGPGQDPQFLISFYEKMQSDKGSIPDRFSAQQFSDYHSELNMSSLELGDSALYFCASSVRGAAGNTIYFGEGSWLTVV.

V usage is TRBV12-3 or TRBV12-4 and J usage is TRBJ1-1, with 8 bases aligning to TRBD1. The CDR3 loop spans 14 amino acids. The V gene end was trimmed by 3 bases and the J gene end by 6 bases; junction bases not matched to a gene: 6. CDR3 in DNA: TGTGCCAGCAGTTTTGGCCAGGGGGCGGCTGAAGCTTTCTTT. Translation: CASSFGQGAAEAFF.

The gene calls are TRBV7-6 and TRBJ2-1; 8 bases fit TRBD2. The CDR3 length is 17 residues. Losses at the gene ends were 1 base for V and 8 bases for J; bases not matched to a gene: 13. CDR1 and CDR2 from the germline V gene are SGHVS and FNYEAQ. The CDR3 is CASSLEPYREGLDEQFF. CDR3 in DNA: TGTGCCAGCAGCTTAGAGCCCTACCGGGAGGGCCTGGATGAGCAGTTCTTC.

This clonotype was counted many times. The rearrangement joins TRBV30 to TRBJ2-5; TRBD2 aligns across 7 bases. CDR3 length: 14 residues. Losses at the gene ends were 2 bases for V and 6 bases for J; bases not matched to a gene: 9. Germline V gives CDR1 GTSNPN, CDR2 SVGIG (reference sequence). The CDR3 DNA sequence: TGTGCCTGGAGTCGGGGACCGGGGGGAAAGACCCAGTACTTC. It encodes CAWSRGPGGKTQYF.

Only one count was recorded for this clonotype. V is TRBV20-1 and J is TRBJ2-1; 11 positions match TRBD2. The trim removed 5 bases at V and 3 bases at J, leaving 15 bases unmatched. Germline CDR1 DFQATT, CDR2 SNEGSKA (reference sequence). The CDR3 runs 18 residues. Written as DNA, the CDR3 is TGCAGTGCTGTCACGCTGCTGGGTAGCGGGAGGGTCTACAATGAGCAGTTCTTC. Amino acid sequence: CSAVTLLGSGRVYNEQFF.

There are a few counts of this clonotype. As DNA, the CDR3 is TGTGCCAGCAGTCGTTGGCGGGCCCACACAGATACGCAGTATTTT. Amino acids: CASSRWRAHTDTQYF. V is TRBV11-2 and J is TRBJ2-3; weak D call: TRBD2 (5 bases). The germline gives CDR1 SGHAT, CDR2 FQNNGV. The CDR3 is made up of 15 amino acids. V gave up 6 bases and J gave up 2 bases, with 15 bases separating them.

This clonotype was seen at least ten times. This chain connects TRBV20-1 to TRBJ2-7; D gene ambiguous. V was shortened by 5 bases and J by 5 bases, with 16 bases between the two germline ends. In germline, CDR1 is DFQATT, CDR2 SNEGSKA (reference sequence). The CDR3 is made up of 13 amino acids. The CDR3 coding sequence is TGCAGTGCTGCCCCAACTATCTTCGACGAGCAGTACTTC. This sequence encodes CSAAPTIFDEQYF.

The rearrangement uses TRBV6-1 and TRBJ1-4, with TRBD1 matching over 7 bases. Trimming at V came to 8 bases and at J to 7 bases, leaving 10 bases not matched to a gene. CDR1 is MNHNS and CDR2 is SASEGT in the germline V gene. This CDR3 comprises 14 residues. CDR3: CASGGPGGGEKLFF. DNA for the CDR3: TGTGCCAGCGGGGGCCCAGGGGGGGGTGAAAAACTGTTTTTT.